This T cell receptor (beta chain) was documented in a study of blood T cell repertoires in COVID-19. At the level of the study: Donors in the United States, Italy and Spain gave samples during acute or convalescent COVID-19. PBMCs, B-cell-depleted T cells, or T cells provided the cDNA or gDNA that made up the material.

The germline gives CDR1 SGHDT, CDR2 YYEEEE. This CDR3 is 14 amino acids long. V was shortened by 4 bases and J by 1 base, with 8 bases between the two germline ends. Per the authors' pipeline: Reference gene primer amplification yielded estimated nucleated cell counts. Sequencing was performed with immunoSEQ multiplex PCR; in TCRdb, only in-frame clones are kept and a portion is missing. V, J and clone size derive from that table, while D and trimming were established from the DNA sequence. The sample lists under 90,000 clones, over 70% occurring once. Source material: peripheral blood. The clonotype originates from a man aged 45-65 years with active or convalescent COVID-19. The chain links TRBV5-6 to TRBJ2-2; perhaps TRBD2 as D (5 bases). In nucleotides, the CDR3 is TGTGCCAGCAGCCCTAGCCTGAACACCGGGGAGCTGTTTTTT. This codes for CASSPSLNTGELFF.